Sequencing of this T cell receptor (beta chain) was carried out in a study of neurological immune-mediated disorders. Findings and caveats of the study: HTLV-1-associated myelopathy showed the most TCR clonal expansion; multiple sclerosis the least, below healthy controls. Subjects shared no identical expanded-clone CDR3 amino acid sequences, suggesting private TCR-beta repertoires in all groups.

The method for making cDNA was 5'RACE, and it used 10-nucleotide random UMIs. TCRdb reprocessed the 5' RACE reads via MiXCR and lists one record per CDR3 protein. The top ten hold around 4% of the sample, which has more than 40,000 distinct CDR3 sequences, about 14% seen once. Libraries from sorted cells each used some 1 million CD4+ or CD8+ T cells. This clonotype has at least ten counts. Its target is unknown. The CDR3 has 13 residues. Trimming removed 5 bases at V and 6 bases at J, with 15 bases between. CDR1 is SGHRS, CDR2 YFSETQ, per germline. Input material: CD4+ T cells from blood. This receptor was obtained from a woman in her sixties or seventies with HTLV-1-associated myelopathy (HAM/TSP). The chain recombines TRBV5-1 with TRBJ2-7; D may correspond to TRBD1 or TRBD2 (5 bases each). The CDR3 region has the DNA TGCGCCAGCAGTCTAACCCAGGGACCCGAGCAGTACTTC. This codes for CASSLTQGPEQYF.